This T cell receptor beta chain was captured by sequencing in a study of blood T cell repertoires in COVID-19. Study details: Sites in the United States, Italy and Spain provided acute and convalescent COVID-19 samples. The cDNA or gDNA used as material had been derived from T cells, B-cell-depleted T cells, or PBMCs.

In the original processing: Reference gene primer amplification yielded estimated nucleated cell counts. TCRdb's table, derived via immunoSEQ multiplex PCR, lists solely in-frame clones and lacks some. Clonal size and the V and J genes are those of that table, whereas D and trimming came from the DNA. Among about 300,000 clones listed, 87% were seen once. J was trimmed by 3 bases and V by 0 bases; bases with no gene match: 0. This CDR3 is 15 amino acids long. Germline values: CDR1 ENHRY, CDR2 SYGVKD. The chain recombines TRBV10-3 with TRBJ2-1; 9 bases match TRBD2. Sequenced material: peripheral blood. This receptor was taken from a woman in her thirties or forties who had recovered from COVID-19. The chain's CDR3 is CAISESRGGYNEQFF. In DNA, the CDR3 is TGTGCCATCAGTGAGTCGCGGGGGGGCTACAATGAGCAGTTCTTC.